These 21 T cell receptor beta chains were all obtained from the same sample, sequenced in a study of shared clonotypes between healthy human individuals. Clones were sequenced by immunoSEQ multiplex PCR, and TCRdb holds only the in-frame ones, with some missing. The sample yields about a million clones, roughly 80% seen once. The sample taken for sequencing was memory CD4+ T cells sorted from blood. Noted subset: CD45RA-negative fraction. These TCRs come from a man in his late teens or twenties in good health.

The chain recombines TRBV9 with TRBJ1-1; D is unresolved. The germline V gene has CDR1 SGDLS and CDR2 YYNGEE. V gave up 1 base and J gave up 0 bases, with 10 bases separating them. CDR3 length: 15 residues. As DNA, the CDR3 is TGTGCCAGCAGCGTACAGTCAGGCTTGAACACTGAAGCTTTCTTT. Translating gives CASSVQSGLNTEAFF.

The chain combines TRBV6-1 with TRBJ1-5; 7 bases map to TRBD1. The CDR3 runs 14 residues. The trim removed 7 bases at V and 7 bases at J, leaving 10 bases unmatched. Germline V gene sequence: CDR1 MNHNS, CDR2 SASEGT. The CDR3 region has the DNA TGTGCCAGCAACAGAGAAGGGGGCCCCCAGCCCCAGCATTTT. Translated, it gives CASNREGGPQPQHF.

This clone was seen only once. This same CDR3 is encoded by further DNA sequences in the sample. The chain couples TRBV19 to TRBJ2-7, with 9 positions matching TRBD1. The CDR3 has 14 amino acids. Per the germline V gene, CDR1 is LNHDA and CDR2 is SQIVND (reference sequence). The V segment lost 7 bases and the J segment 0 bases; nucleotides outside the gene matches: 4. The CDR3 protein is CASTVTGGSYEQYF. As DNA, the CDR3 is TGTGCCAGTACGGTGACAGGGGGCTCCTACGAGCAGTACTTC.

This chain links TRBV7-2 with TRBJ2-2; D is unresolved. CDR3 length: 13 residues. Per the germline V gene, CDR1 is SGHTA and CDR2 is FQGNSA. The V end lost 3 bases, the J end lost 5 bases, and 7 bases lay between the germline ends. CDR3 coding DNA: TGTGCCAGCAGCTTCTATTCGACCGGGGAGCTGTTTTTT. This sequence encodes CASSFYSTGELFF. Full variable domain (rest looked up from reference TRBV7-2 and TRBJ2-2): GAGVSQSPSNKVTEKGKDVELRCDPISGHTALYWYRQSLGQGLEFLIYFQGNSAPDKSGLPSDRFSAERTGGSVSTLTIQRTQQEDSAVYLCASSFYSTGELFFGEGSRLTVL.

This clone has a single count. CDR3 in amino acids: CASSASGGDYGYTF. CDR3 coding DNA: TGTGCCAGTAGTGCCTCAGGGGGGGACTATGGCTACACCTTC. The chain couples TRBV19 to TRBJ1-2, with 7 bases fitting TRBD1. Germline assignment: CDR1 LNHDA and CDR2 SQIVND (reference sequence). The CDR3 consists of 14 residues. After removal of 5 bases from V and 3 bases from J, the junction contained 6 bases not matched to a gene.

The chain combines TRBV28 with TRBJ2-1; D is possibly TRBD2 (6 bases). The CDR3 extends over 12 amino acids. Germline values: CDR1 MDHEN, CDR2 SYDVKM. V was clipped by 6 bases and J by 11 bases, with 14 bases between them. The CDR3 reads CASRLRAGKQFF. The CDR3 DNA follows: TGTGCCAGCAGGCTGAGGGCGGGGAAGCAGTTCTTC.

The chain couples TRBV7-2 to TRBJ2-1, with TRBD2 matching over 8 bases. V gave up 3 bases and J gave up 6 bases; unmatched junction bases: 4. CDR1 and CDR2 from the germline V gene are SGHTA and FQGNSA. This CDR3 is 14 amino acids long. The CDR3 nucleotides are TGTGCCAGCAGCTTGACTAGCGATCGCAATGAGCAGTTCTTC. This encodes CASSLTSDRNEQFF.

This chain links TRBV4-3 with TRBJ2-5; 9 bases fit TRBD2. Germline V gives CDR1 LGHNA, CDR2 YSLEER. The CDR3 consists of 15 residues. J was trimmed by 4 bases and V by 1 base; bases with no gene match: 4. CDR3 bases: TGCGCCAGCAGCCAAGGGGCGGGAGGGAGAGAGACCCAGTACTTC. Translating it yields CASSQGAGGRETQYF.

The rearrangement joins TRBV5-1 to TRBJ1-4; 9 positions agree with TRBD1. Trimming cost V 4 bases and J 7 bases; bases outside gene matches: 8. Germline values: CDR1 SGHRS, CDR2 YFSETQ. CDR3 size: 15 residues. CDR3 loop: CASSITGGSGEKLFF. The CDR3 region has the DNA TGCGCCAGCAGCATTACAGGGGGCTCAGGTGAAAAACTGTTTTTT.

The chain is built from TRBV2 and TRBJ1-1; no reliable D call. Germline V gene lookup returns CDR1 SNHLY and CDR2 FYNNEI. V dropped 6 bases and J dropped 6 bases, with 8 bases sitting between them. The CDR3 contains 11 residues. The CDR3 loop reads CASRGVAEAFF. The CDR3 nucleotides read TGTGCCAGCAGGGGCGTCGCTGAAGCTTTCTTT.

CDR3 DNA sequence: TGTGCCAGCAGCTCCGGGACTAGCGCTAGCACAGATACGCAGTATTTT. This translates into CASSSGTSASTDTQYF. V usage is TRBV7-9 and J usage is TRBJ2-3, with 10 bases identical to TRBD2. CDR3 length equals 16 residues. The germline V gene encodes CDR1 SEHNR and CDR2 FQNEAQ (reference sequence). The V and J ends lost 4 bases and 0 bases, in that order; junction bases with no gene match: 4. The full variable domain, with the rest looked up from reference TRBV7-9 and TRBJ2-3, is DTGVSQNPRHKITKRGQNVTFRCDPISEHNRLYWYRQTLGQGPEFLTYFQNEAQLEKSRLLSDRFSAERPKGSFSTLEIQRTEQGDSAMYLCASSSGTSASTDTQYFGPGTRLTVL.

With regard to this clone: A read error may account for a junction end that differs from germline. V is TRBV27 and J is TRBJ2-7, with 12 bases aligning to TRBD1. This CDR3 has 13 amino acids. Germline-derived CDR1 and CDR2 are MNHEY and SMNVEV (reference sequence). For the CDR3, the DNA is TGTGCCAGCAGTCCCGGGACAGGGGGCGTAGTGCACTTC. Its protein is CASSPGTGGVVHF.

Details on this clone: Additional DNA sequences in this sample encode the identical CDR3. The genes are TRBV6-5 and TRBJ1-4, with TRBD1 matching 7 bases. Germline V gene lookup returns CDR1 MNHEY and CDR2 SVGAGI. The CDR3 has 15 amino acids. Losses at the gene ends were 2 bases for V and 6 bases for J; bases not matched to a gene: 6. The CDR3 DNA sequence: TGTGCCAGCAGTTACACCACAGGGGTGGATGAAAAACTGTTTTTT. Translating it yields CASSYTTGVDEKLFF.

The sample holds one count of this clone. The chain joins TRBV5-4 to TRBJ1-2, with 7 bases fitting TRBD1. This CDR3 region has 14 residues. Germline V lookup: CDR1 SGHNT, CDR2 YYREEE (reference sequence). CDR3 DNA: TGTGCGTCACAGCGAGGGGAGGGGGCAACTGGCTACACCTTC. Protein: CASQRGEGATGYTF. The variable domain in full, completed from reference TRBV5-4 and TRBJ1-2, reads ETGVTQSPTHLIKTRGQQVTLRCSSQSGHNTVSWYQQALGQGPQFIFQYYREEENGRGNFPPRFSGLQFPNYSSELNVNALELDDSALYLCASQRGEGATGYTFGSGTRLTVV.

J is TRBJ2-1 and V is TRBV7-2, with 12 positions matching TRBD2. The junction had 8 bases not matched to a gene; V was cut back by 5 bases and J by 9 bases. This CDR3 comprises 15 residues. Per germline, CDR1 SGHTA and CDR2 FQGNSA. CDR3 coding DNA: TGTGCCAGCAGCCCCCTAGCGGGAGGGCCGGGTGAGCAGTTCTTC. Protein: CASSPLAGGPGEQFF.

This sequence joins TRBV2 and TRBJ2-7; 8 bases fit TRBD2. This CDR3 region has 13 residues. Trimming removed 6 bases from V and 4 bases from J; junction bases left unmatched: 5. Germline V CDR1 and CDR2: SNHLY, FYNNEI. As DNA, the CDR3 is TGTGCCAGCAGCCGGGAGGGCGTTTACGAGCAGTACTTC. Amino acid sequence: CASSREGVYEQYF.

The chain combines TRBV4-2 with TRBJ1-4, with D possibly TRBD1 on 6 matching bases. The CDR3 is 14 amino acids. Trimming removed 0 bases from V and 7 bases from J, with 9 bases in between. Germline V gene sequence: CDR1 LGHNA, CDR2 YNFKEQ. CDR3 sequence: CASSQDATGEKLFF. The DNA of the CDR3 is TGTGCCAGCAGCCAAGACGCGACAGGTGAAAAACTGTTTTTT.

This clone occurred a few times. V is TRBV10-1 and J is TRBJ2-2, with D tentatively TRBD1 or TRBD2 (5 bases each). The V gene lost 8 bases and the J gene lost 5 bases, with 18 bases spanning the gap. CDR3 size: 15 residues. The germline gives CDR1 WNHNN, CDR2 SYGVQD (reference sequence). The CDR3 nucleotides read TGCGCCAGCGAGGTCGGTTTGGGGGAAACCGGGGAGCTGTTTTTT. This codes for CASEVGLGETGELFF.

This chain connects TRBV30 to TRBJ2-7; D gene ambiguous. This CDR3 contains 12 residues. Germline V CDR1 and CDR2: GTSNPN, SVGIG (reference sequence). Trimming stripped 1 base from V and 7 bases from J, with 11 bases between. In DNA form, the CDR3 reads TGTGCCTGGAGTGGGTCCGGGTGGGAGCAGTACTTC. It yields the protein CAWSGSGWEQYF.

This chain links TRBV28 with TRBJ1-1, with 7 bases lining up with TRBD1. V trimming: 3 bases; J trimming: 0 bases; junction bases outside the gene matches: 4. Germline V gene data show CDR1 as MDHEN and CDR2 as SYDVKM. The CDR3 runs to 15 residues. CDR3 in amino acids: CASSFDDRVNTEAFF. CDR3 DNA sequence: TGTGCCAGCAGTTTTGACGACAGGGTGAACACTGAAGCTTTCTTT.

This rearrangement joins TRBV4-1 to TRBJ2-7; possible D gene TRBD1, 5 bases. CDR1 is MGHRA and CDR2 is YSYEKL in the germline V gene. The CDR3 has 16 residues. Trimming took off 4 bases at V and 4 bases at J, with 20 bases between the two ends. The CDR3 sequence: CASSLLPGQSTYEQYF. Written as DNA, the CDR3 is TGCGCCAGCAGCCTCCTCCCTGGACAATCCACATACGAGCAGTACTTC.